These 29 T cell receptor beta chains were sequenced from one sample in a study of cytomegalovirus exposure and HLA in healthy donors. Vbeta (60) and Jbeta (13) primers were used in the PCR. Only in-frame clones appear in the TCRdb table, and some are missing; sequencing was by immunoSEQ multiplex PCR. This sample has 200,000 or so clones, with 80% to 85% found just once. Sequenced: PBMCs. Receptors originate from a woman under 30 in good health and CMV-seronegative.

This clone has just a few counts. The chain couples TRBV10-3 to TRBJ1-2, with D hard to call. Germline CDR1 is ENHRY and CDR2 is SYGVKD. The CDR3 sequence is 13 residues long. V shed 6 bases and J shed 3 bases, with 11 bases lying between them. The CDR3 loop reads CAIRRRSDYGYTF. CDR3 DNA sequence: TGTGCCATCAGGCGCAGGTCGGACTATGGCTACACCTTC.

CDR3: CASSIEHQREFLYMTGRNEQFF. In DNA, the CDR3 is TGTGCCAGCAGTATAGAACACCAGCGGGAGTTCCTATACATGACCGGGAGGAATGAGCAGTTCTTC. This chain links TRBV28 with TRBJ2-1, with 8 bases matching TRBD2. CDR1 MDHEN and CDR2 SYDVKM come from the germline V gene. The CDR3 is 22 residues long. Losses at the gene ends were 5 bases for V and 7 bases for J; bases not matched to a gene: 31.

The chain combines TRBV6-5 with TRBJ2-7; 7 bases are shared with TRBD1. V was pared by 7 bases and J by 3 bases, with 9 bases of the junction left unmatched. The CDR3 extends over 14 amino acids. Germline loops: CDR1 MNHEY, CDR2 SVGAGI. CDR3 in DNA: TGTGCCAGCACATTTGGGGCAGGGGGCTACGAGCAGTACTTC. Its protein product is CASTFGAGGYEQYF.

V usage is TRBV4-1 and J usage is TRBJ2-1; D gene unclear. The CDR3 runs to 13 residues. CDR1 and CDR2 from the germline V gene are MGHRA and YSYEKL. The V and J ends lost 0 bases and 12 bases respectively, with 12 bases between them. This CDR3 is CASSQEWQLRQFF. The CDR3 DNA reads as TGCGCCAGCAGCCAAGAATGGCAGTTAAGGCAGTTCTTC.

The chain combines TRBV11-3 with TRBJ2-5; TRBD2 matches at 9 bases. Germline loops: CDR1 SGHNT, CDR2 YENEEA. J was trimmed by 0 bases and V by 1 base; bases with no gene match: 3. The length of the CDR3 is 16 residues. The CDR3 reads CASSLGLAVNQETQYF. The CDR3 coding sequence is TGTGCCAGCAGCTTAGGACTAGCGGTAAACCAAGAGACCCAGTACTTC.

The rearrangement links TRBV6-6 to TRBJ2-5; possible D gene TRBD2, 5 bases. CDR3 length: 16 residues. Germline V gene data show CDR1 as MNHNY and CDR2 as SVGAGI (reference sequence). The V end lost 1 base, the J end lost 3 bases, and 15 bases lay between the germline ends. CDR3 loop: CASSYLAIGEKETQYF. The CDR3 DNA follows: TGTGCCAGCAGTTACTTAGCGATTGGGGAAAAAGAGACCCAGTACTTC.

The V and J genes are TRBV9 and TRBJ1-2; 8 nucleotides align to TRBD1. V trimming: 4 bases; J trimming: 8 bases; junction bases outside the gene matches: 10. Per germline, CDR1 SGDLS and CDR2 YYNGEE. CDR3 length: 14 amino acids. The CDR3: CASSIGQGSQGYTF. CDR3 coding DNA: TGTGCCAGCAGCATCGGACAGGGCAGTCAAGGCTACACCTTC.

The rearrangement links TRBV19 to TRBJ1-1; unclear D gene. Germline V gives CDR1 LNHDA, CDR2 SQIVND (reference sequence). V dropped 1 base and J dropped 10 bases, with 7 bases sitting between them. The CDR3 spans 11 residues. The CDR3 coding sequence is TGTGCCAGTAGTATAGGACACGTAGCTTTCTTT. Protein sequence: CASSIGHVAFF.

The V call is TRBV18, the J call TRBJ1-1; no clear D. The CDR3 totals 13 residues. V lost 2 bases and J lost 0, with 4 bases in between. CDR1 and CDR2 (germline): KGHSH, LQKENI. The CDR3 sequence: CASSPSLNTEAFF. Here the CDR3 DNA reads TGTGCCAGCTCACCAAGCCTGAACACTGAAGCTTTCTTT.

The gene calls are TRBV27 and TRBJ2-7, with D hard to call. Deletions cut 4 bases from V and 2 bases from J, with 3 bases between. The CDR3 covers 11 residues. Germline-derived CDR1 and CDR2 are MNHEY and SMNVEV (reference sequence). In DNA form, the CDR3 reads TGTGCCAGCAGTTCTCCCTACGAGCAGTACTTC. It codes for CASSSPYEQYF.

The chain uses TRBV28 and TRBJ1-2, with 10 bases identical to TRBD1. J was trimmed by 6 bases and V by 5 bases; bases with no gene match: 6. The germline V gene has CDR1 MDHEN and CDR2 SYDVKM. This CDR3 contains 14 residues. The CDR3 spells CASSGGTGVDGYTF. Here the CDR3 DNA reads TGTGCCAGCAGTGGGGGGACAGGGGTGGATGGCTACACCTTC.

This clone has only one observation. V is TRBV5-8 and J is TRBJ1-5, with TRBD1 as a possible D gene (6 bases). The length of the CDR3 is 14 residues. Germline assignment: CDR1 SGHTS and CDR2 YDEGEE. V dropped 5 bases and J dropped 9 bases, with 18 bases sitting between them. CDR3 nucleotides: TGTGCCAGCAGTCCTGCGGGGGGGGCTGGGCCCCAGCATTTT. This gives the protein CASSPAGGAGPQHF.

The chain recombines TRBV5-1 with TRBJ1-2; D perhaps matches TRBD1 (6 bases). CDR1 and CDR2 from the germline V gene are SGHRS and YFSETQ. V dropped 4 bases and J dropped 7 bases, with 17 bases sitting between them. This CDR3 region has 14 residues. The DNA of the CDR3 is TGCGCCAGCAGCCAAGGACAGAAAAGGGCTGGCTACACCTTC. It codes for CASSQGQKRAGYTF.

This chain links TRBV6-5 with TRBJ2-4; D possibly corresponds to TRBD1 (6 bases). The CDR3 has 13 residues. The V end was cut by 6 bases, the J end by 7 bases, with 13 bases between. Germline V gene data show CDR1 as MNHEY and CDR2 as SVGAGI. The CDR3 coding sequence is TGTGCCAGCAGCTTACAGGGCAGTAACATTCAGTACTTC. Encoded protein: CASSLQGSNIQYF.

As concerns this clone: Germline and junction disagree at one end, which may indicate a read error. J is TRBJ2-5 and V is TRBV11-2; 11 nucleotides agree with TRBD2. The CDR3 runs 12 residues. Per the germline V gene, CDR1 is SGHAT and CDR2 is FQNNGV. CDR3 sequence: CASSLGSGGGNF. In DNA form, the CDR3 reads TGTGCCAGCAGCTTAGGTAGCGGGGGGGGAAACTTC.

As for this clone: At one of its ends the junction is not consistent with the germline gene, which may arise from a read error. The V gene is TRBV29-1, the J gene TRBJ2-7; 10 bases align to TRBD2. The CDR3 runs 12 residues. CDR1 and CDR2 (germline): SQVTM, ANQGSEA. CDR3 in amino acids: CSVVVAGGHATF. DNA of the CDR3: TGCAGCGTTGTGGTAGCGGGAGGCCACGCTACCTTC.

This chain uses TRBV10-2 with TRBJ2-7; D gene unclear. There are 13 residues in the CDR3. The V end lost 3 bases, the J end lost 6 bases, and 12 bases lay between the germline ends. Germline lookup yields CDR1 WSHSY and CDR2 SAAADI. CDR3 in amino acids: CASSEVVRSEQYF. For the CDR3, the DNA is TGCGCCAGCAGTGAAGTAGTCCGCTCCGAGCAGTACTTC.

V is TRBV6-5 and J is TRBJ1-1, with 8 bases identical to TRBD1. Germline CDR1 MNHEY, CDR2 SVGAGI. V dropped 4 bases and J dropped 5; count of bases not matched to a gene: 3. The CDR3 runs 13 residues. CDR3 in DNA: TGTGCCAGCAGTTCACAGGGGGGGACTGAAGCTTTCTTT. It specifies CASSSQGGTEAFF.

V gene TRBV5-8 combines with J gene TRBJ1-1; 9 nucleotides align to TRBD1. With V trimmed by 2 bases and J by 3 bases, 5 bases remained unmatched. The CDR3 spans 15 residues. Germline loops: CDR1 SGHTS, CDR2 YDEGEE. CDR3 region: CASSFRDRVDTEAFF. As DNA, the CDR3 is TGTGCCAGCAGCTTCAGGGACAGGGTCGACACTGAAGCTTTCTTT.

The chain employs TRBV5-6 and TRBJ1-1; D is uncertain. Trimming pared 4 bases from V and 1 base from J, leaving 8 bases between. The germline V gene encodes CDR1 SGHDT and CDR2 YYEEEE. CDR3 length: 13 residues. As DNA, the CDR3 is TGTGCCAGCAGCATTACAAGGAACACTGAAGCTTTCTTT. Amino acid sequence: CASSITRNTEAFF.

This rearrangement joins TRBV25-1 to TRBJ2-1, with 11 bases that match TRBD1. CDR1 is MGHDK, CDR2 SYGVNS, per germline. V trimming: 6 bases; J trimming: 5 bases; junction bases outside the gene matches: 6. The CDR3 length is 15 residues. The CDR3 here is CASRGTGGLDNEQFF. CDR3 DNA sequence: TGTGCCAGCAGGGGGACAGGGGGTCTAGACAATGAGCAGTTCTTC.

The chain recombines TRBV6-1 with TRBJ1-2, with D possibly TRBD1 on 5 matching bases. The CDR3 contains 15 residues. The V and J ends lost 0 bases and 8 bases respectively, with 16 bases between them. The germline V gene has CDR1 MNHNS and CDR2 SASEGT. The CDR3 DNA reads TGTGCCAGCAGTGAAGCAACGCGGGGGGTTGCAGGCTACACCTTC. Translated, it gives CASSEATRGVAGYTF.

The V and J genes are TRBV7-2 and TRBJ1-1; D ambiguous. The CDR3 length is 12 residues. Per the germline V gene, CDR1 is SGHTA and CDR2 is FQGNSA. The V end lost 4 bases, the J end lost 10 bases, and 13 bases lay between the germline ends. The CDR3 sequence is CASSSPVPLAFF. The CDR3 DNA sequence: TGTGCCAGCAGCTCCCCAGTCCCCTTAGCTTTCTTT. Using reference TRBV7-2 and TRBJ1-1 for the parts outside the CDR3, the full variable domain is GAGVSQSPSNKVTEKGKDVELRCDPISGHTALYWYRQSLGQGLEFLIYFQGNSAPDKSGLPSDRFSAERTGGSVSTLTIQRTQQEDSAVYLCASSSPVPLAFFGQGTRLTVV.

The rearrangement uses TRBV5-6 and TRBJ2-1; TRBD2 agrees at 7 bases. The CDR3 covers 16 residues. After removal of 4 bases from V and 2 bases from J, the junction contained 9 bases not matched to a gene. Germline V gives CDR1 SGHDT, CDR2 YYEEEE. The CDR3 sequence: CASSIRGVKPYNEQFF. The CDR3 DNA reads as TGTGCCAGCAGCATACGGGGGGTTAAGCCCTACAATGAGCAGTTCTTC.

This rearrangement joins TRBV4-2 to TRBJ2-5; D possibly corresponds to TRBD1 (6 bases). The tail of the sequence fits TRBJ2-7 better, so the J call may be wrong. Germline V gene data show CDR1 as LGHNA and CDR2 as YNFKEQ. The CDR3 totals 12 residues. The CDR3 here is CASSLQGYEQYF. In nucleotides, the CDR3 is TGTGCCAGCAGCCTACAGGGCTACGAGCAGTACTTC.

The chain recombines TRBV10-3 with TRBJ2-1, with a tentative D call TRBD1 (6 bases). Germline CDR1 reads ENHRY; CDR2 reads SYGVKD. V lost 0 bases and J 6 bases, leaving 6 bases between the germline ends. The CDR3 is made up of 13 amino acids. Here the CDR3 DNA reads TGTGCCATCAGTGAGTCGGACAGCAATGAGCAGTTCTTC. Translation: CAISESDSNEQFF.

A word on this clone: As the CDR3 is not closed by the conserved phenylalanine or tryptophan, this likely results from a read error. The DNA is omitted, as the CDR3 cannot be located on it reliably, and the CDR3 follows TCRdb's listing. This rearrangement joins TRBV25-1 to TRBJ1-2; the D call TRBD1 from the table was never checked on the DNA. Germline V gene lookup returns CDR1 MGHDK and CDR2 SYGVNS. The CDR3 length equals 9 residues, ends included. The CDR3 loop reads CASSARDSL.

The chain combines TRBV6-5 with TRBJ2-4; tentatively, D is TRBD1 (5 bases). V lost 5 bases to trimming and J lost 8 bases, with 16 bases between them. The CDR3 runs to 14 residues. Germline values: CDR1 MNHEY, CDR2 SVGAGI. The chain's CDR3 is CASSQTRTSDIQYF. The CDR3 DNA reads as TGTGCCAGCAGTCAGACACGGACATCGGACATTCAGTACTTC.

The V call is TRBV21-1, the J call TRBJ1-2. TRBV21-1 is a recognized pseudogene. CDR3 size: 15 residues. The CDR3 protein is CASSKEVQNLYGYTF. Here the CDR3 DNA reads TGTGCCAGCAGCAAGGAGGTCCAGAATCTCTATGGCTACACCTTC.